The present T cell receptor beta chain was sequenced within a study of blood T cell repertoires in COVID-19 (TCRdb year 2020). Context from the whole study: Samples from collaborators originated in the United States, Italy and Spain and spanned both the acute and convalescent phases of COVID-19. The material from the prospective study consisted of cDNA or gDNA derived from T cells, B-cell-depleted T cells, or PBMCs. The dataset comprised deeply sampled blood TCRbeta repertoires from subjects exposed to, actively infected with, or recovered from COVID-19. The repertoires were released in a freely available public database intended as a resource for research on the immune response to SARS-CoV-2. The samples were drawn from two sources: the first 160 participants of the ongoing ImmuneRACE study, and about 1,300 subjects contributed by 6 global collaborators. The sample metadata nearly always contained a de-identified subject ID, COVID-19 status, age in years and sex. Where available, HLA class I and class II types were taken from metadata supplied by the sample provider and were not determined by assay-based typing. Paper-wide results and their limitations: How much clinical and demographic metadata was included differed by source and by participant, and the metadata was provided uncurated.

The immunoSEQ Assay, a bias-controlled multiplex PCR, was used to amplify TCRbeta CDR3 regions from genomic DNA. The study's own analysis went as follows. The number of nucleated cells in each sample was estimated from the amplification of reference gene primers within the assay. To quantify the absolute abundance of each unique TCRbeta CDR3 rearrangement, sequence reads were collapsed and filtered. For each sample, productive Simpson clonality was calculated as the square root of Simpson's diversity index across productive rearrangements. What TCRdb holds here is the immuneACCESS table cut down to in-frame rearrangements. Part of the clones is not present; checked against another copy, under half of the missing clones reflect an unresolved V gene, and the others are unexplained. V, J and clone size were drawn from that table, and D and trimming were deduced from the DNA. The sample table lists under 300,000 clones, less than 90% of them with a count of one. The biggest ten clones account for 6.2% of the sample.

Clipping removes 4 bases from V and 2 bases from J, with 16 as the unmatched junction base count. Taken from the germline V gene, the CDR1 and CDR2 loops are MDHEN and SYDVKM. Counted from cysteine to phenylalanine, this CDR3 has 19 amino acids. Solely the CDR3 DNA is kept, with 57 bases framed from the first base. For this clone: The antigen it binds to is not known. The sample holds no much larger clone one base away, and base qualities are not on file.

Each collaborating institution followed its own protocols to collect whole blood in K2EDTA tubes. Collaborator samples were shipped for TCRbeta analysis as frozen whole blood, isolated PBMCs, or DNA extracted from either sample type. The receptor was isolated from a man aged 55 to 70 with acute or convalescent COVID-19. The sample was peripheral blood. The chain is encoded by TRBV28 joined to TRBJ1-1; 10 bases in between match TRBD1. The CDR3 region reads CASSSSSGTGVIFNTEAFF. The nucleotide sequence reads TGTGCCAGCAGTTCCTCCTCAGGGACAGGGGTGATATTCAACACTGAAGCTTTCTTT.